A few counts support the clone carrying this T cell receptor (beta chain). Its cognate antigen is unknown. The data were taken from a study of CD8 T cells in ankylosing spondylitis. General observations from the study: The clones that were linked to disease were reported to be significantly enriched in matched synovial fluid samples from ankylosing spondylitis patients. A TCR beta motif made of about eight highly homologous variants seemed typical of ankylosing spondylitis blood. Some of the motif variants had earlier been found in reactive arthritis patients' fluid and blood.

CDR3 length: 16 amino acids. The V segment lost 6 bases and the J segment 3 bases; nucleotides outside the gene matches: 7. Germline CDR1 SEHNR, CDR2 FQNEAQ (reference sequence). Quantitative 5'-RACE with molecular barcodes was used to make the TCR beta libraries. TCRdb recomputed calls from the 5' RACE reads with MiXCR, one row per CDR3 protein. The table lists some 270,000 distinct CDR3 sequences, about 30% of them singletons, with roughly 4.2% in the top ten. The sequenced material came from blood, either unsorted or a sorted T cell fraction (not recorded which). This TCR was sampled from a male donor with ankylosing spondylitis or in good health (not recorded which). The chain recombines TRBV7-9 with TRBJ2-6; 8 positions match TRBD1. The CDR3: CASRPGQVVGANVLTF. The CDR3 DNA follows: TGTGCCAGCAGACCGGGACAGGTGGTTGGGGCCAACGTCCTGACTTTC.